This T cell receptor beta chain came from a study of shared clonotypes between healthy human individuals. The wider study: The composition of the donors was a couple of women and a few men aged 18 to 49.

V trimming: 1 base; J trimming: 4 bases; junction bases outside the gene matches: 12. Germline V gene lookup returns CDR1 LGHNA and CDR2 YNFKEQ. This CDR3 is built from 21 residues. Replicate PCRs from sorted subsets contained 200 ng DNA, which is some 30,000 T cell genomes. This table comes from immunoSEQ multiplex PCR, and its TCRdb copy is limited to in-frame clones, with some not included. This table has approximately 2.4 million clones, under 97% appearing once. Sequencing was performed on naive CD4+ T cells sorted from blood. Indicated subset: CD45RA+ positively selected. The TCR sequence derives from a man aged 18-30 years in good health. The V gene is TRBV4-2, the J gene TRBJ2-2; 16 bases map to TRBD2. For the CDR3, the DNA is TGTGCCAGCAGCCAAGGCCCCGCGGGACTAGCGGGGGGGCAGAGCACCGGGGAGCTGTTTTTT. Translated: CASSQGPAGLAGGQSTGELFF.